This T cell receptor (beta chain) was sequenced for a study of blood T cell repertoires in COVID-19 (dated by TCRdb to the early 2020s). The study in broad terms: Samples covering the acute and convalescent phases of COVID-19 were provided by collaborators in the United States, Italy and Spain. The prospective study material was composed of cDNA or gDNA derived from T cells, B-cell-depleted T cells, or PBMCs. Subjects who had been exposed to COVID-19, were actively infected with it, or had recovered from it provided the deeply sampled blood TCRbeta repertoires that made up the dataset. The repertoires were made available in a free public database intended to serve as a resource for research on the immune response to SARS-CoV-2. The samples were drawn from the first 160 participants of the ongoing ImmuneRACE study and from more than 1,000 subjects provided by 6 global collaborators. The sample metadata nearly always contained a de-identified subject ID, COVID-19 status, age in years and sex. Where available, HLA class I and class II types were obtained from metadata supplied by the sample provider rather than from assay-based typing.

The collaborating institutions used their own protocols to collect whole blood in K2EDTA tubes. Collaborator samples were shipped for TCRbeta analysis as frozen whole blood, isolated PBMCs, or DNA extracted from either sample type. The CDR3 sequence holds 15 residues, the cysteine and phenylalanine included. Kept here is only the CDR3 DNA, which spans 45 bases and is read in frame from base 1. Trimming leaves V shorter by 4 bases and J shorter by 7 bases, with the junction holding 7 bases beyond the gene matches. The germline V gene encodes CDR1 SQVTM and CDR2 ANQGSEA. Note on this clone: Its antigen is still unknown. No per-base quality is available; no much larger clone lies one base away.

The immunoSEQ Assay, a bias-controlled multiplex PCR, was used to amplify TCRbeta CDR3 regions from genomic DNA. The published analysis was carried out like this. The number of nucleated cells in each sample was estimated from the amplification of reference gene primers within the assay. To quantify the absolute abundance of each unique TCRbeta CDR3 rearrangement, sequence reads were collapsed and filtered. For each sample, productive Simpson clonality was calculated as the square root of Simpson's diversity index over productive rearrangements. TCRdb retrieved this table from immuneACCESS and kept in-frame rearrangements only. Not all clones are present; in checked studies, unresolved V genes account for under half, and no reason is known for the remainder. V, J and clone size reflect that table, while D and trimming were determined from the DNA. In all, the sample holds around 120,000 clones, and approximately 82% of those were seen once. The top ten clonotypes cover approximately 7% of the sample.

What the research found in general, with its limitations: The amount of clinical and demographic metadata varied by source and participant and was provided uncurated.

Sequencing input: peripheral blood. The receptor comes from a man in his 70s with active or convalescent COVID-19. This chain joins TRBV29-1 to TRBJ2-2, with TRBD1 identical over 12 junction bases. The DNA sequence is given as TGCAGCGTTGGTCTTGGGACAGGGGGCATCGGGGAGCTGTTTTTT. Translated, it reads CSVGLGTGGIGELFF.